This T cell receptor beta chain is drawn from a study of blood T cell repertoires in COVID-19 (dated by TCRdb to the early 2020s). About the full investigation: Samples from collaborators originated in the United States, Italy and Spain and spanned both the acute and convalescent phases of COVID-19. The sample metadata nearly always contained a de-identified subject ID, COVID-19 status, age in years and sex. The samples were drawn from two sources: the first 160 participants of the ongoing ImmuneRACE study, and approximately 1,300 subjects contributed by 6 global collaborators. Subjects who had been exposed to COVID-19, were actively infected with it, or had recovered from it provided the deeply sampled blood TCRbeta repertoires that made up the dataset. The material from the prospective study consisted of cDNA or gDNA derived from T cells, B-cell-depleted T cells, or PBMCs. The repertoires were made available in a free public database intended to serve as a resource for research on the immune response to SARS-CoV-2. Where HLA class I and class II types were available, the types were taken from metadata supplied by the sample provider, not from assay-based typing. General findings and caveats noted by the study authors: How much clinical and demographic metadata was included differed by source and by participant, and the metadata was provided uncurated.

Via the germline V gene, CDR1 is SGHAT and CDR2 FQNNGV. V and J lose 1 base and 0 bases, and a span of 9 bases separates them. Its CDR3 holds 15 amino acids, cysteine through phenylalanine. Kept here is only the CDR3 DNA, which spans 45 bases and is read in frame from base 1. Comment on this clone: There is no known antigen for this receptor. No base qualities exist here, and no much larger clone lies one base off it.

TCRbeta CDR3 regions were amplified from genomic DNA using the immunoSEQ Assay, a bias-controlled multiplex PCR. The source study handled its data this way. The number of nucleated cells in each sample was estimated by amplification of reference gene primers within the assay. Sequence reads were collapsed and filtered to measure the absolute abundance of every unique TCRbeta CDR3 rearrangement. For each sample, productive Simpson clonality was calculated as the square root of Simpson's diversity index across productive rearrangements. Here the immuneACCESS table is served through TCRdb, limited to in-frame sequences with V and J called. Missing clones are a known gap in these copies; in checked studies unresolved V genes cover under half, and the rest lacks a known reason. V, J and clone size reflect that table, while D and trimming were determined from the DNA. The sample data list approximately 150,000 clones, and 88% of these were observed just once. Clones ranked in the top ten supply over 9.5% of the sample.

Whole blood was collected in K2EDTA tubes by collaborating institutions according to the institutions' own protocols. For TCRbeta analysis, collaborator samples were shipped as frozen whole blood, as isolated PBMCs, or as DNA extracted from either sample type. The source of this sequence is a man in his fifties or sixties with active or convalescent COVID-19. The chain joins TRBV11-2 to TRBJ1-1; too little of a D gene remains to name it. The specimen was peripheral blood. The nucleotide sequence reads as follows: TGTGCCAGCAGCTTAGCTACAGTGATGAACACTGAAGCTTTCTTT. Its translation reads: CASSLATVMNTEAFF.